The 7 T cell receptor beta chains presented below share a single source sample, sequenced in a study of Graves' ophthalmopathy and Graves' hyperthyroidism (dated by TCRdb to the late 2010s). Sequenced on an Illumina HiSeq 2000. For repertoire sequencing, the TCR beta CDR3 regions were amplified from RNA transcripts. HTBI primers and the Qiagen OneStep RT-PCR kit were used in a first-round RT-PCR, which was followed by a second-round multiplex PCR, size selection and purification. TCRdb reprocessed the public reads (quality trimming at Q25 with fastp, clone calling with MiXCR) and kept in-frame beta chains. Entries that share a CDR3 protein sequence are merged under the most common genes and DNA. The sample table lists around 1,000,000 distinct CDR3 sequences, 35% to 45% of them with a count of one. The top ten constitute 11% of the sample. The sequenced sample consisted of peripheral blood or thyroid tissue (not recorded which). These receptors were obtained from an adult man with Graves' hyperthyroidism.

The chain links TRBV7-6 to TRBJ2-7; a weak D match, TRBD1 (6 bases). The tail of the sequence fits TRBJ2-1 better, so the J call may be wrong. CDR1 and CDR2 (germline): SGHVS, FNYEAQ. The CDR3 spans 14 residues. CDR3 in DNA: TGTGCCAGCAGCCCAAACAGGGTCAACAATGAGCAGTTCTTC. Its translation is CASSPNRVNNEQFF.

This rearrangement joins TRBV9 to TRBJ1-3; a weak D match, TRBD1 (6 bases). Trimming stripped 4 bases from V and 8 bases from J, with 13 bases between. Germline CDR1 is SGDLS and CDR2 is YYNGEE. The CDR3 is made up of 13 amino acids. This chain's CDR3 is CASSHGGVDTIYF. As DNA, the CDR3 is TGTGCCAGCAGCCACGGGGGCGTAGACACCATATATTTT.

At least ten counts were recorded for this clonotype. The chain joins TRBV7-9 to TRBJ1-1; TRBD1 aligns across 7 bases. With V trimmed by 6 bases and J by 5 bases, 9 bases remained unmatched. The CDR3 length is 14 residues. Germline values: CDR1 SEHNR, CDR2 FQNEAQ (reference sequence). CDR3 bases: TGTGCCAGCAGACAGACAGGGATCGGAACTGAAGCTTTCTTT. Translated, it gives CASRQTGIGTEAFF.

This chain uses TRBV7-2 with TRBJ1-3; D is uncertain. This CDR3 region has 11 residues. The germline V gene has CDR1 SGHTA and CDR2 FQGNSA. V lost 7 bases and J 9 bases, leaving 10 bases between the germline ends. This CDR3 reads CASTPLGTIYF. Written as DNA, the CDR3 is TGTGCCAGCACCCCCCTGGGCACCATATATTTT.

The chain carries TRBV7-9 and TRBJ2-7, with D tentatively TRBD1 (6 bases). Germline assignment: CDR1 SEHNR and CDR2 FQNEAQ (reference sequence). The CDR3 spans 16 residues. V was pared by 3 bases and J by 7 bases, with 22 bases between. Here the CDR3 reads CASSFGDRSNTGEQYF. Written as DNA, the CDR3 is TGTGCCAGCAGCTTCGGAGACAGGAGTAACACCGGGGAGCAGTACTTC. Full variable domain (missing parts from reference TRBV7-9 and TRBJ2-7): DTGVSQNPRHKITKRGQNVTFRCDPISEHNRLYWYRQTLGQGPEFLTYFQNEAQLEKSRLLSDRFSAERPKGSFSTLEIQRTEQGDSAMYLCASSFGDRSNTGEQYFGPGTRLTVT.

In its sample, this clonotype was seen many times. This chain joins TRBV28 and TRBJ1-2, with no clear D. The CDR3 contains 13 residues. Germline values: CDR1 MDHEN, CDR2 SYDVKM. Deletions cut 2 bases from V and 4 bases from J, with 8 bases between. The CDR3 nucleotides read TGTGCCAGCAGTTTAGTTGAGGGCTATGGCTACACCTTC. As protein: CASSLVEGYGYTF.

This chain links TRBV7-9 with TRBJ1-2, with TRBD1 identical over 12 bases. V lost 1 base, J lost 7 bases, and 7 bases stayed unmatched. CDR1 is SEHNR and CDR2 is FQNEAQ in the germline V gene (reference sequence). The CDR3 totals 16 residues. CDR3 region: CASSLGGGQGAGGYTF. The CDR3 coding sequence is TGTGCCAGCAGCTTAGGGGGGGGACAGGGGGCTGGTGGCTACACCTTC.